Listed here are 5 T cell receptor beta chains from one sample, sequenced in a study of CD8 T cells in ankylosing spondylitis. TCRdb called the 5' RACE reads again in MiXCR, with one record for every CDR3 protein. The data show some 700,000 distinct CDR3 sequences, over 15% seen once. General observations from the study: One TCR beta motif, made up of 7 or 8 highly homologous variants, appeared characteristic of ankylosing spondylitis blood.

No cognate antigen is known for these TCRs. Sample: blood, either unsorted or a sorted T cell fraction (not recorded which). The source of these receptors is a male donor with ankylosing spondylitis.

This clonotype has ten or more counts. The chain employs TRBV29-1 and TRBJ1-1; D remains ambiguous. V lost 5 bases, J lost 10 bases, and 14 bases lay in between. Germline assignment: CDR1 SQVTM and CDR2 ANQGSEA. The CDR3 is 11 amino acids. In DNA form, the CDR3 reads TGCAGCGTTCGTCCCGCGGAGCGAGCTTTCTTT. This codes for CSVRPAERAFF.

This clonotype was seen a handful of times. The CDR3 sequence: CASTPRGSQPQHF. CDR3 DNA sequence: TGTGCCAGTACCCCTCGTGGATCTCAGCCCCAGCATTTT. This chain joins TRBV19 and TRBJ1-5, with no clear D. Trimming stripped 7 bases from V and 6 bases from J, with 13 bases between. Germline V gene data show CDR1 as LNHDA and CDR2 as SQIVND (reference sequence). The CDR3 loop spans 13 amino acids. Combining the CDR3 with reference TRBV19 and TRBJ1-5 gives the whole variable domain DGGITQSPKYLFRKEGQNVTLSCEQNLNHDAMYWYRQDPGQGLRLIYYSQIVNDFQKGDIAEGYSVSREKKESFPLTVTSAQKNPTAFYLCASTPRGSQPQHFGDGTRLSIL.

This clonotype was detected a few times. The chain is built from TRBV20-1 and TRBJ2-4, with D unresolved. The CDR3 has 15 residues. Trimming cost V 2 bases and J 0 bases, with 11 bases left between them. Germline lookup yields CDR1 DFQATT and CDR2 SNEGSKA (reference sequence). The CDR3 loop is CSARTDGVAKNIQYF. The CDR3 DNA reads as TGCAGTGCTAGAACTGACGGAGTAGCCAAAAACATTCAGTACTTC.

V usage is TRBV9 and J usage is TRBJ1-4; 7 bases are a match to TRBD1. The germline gives CDR1 SGDLS, CDR2 YYNGEE. The CDR3 loop spans 15 amino acids. V lost 3 bases and J lost 3; bases outside the gene matches: 5. The DNA for the CDR3 is TGTGCCAGCAGCGAGTCGGGACAGCCTAATGAAAAACTGTTTTTT. This codes for CASSESGQPNEKLFF. Drawing the rest from reference TRBV9 and TRBJ1-4, the complete variable domain is DSGVTQTPKHLITATGQRVTLRCSPRSGDLSVYWYQQSLDQGLQFLIQYYNGEERAKGNILERFSAQQFPDLHSELNLSSLELGDSALYFCASSESGQPNEKLFFGSGTQLSVL.

This clonotype has a handful of counts. This chain uses TRBV6-1 with TRBJ2-7; 7 bases map to TRBD1. There are 14 residues in the CDR3. CDR1 is MNHNS, CDR2 SASEGT, per germline. V was clipped by 7 bases and J by 6 bases; unmatched bases: 12. DNA for the CDR3: TGTGCCAGCAACCTACAGGGGATGTCTTTCGAGCAGTACTTC. Encoded protein: CASNLQGMSFEQYF.